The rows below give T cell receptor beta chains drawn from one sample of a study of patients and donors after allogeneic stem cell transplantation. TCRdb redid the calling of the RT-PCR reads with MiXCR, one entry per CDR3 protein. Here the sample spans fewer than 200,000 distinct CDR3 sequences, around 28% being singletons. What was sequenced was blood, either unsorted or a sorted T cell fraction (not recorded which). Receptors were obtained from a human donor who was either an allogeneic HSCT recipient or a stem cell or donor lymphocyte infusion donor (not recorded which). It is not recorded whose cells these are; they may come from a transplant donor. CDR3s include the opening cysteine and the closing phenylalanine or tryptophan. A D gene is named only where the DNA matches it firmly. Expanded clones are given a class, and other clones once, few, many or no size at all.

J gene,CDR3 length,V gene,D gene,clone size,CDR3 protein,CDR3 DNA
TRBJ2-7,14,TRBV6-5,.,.,CASSNQGTTYEQYF,TGTGCCAGCAGTAACCAGGGGACCACCTACGAGCAGTACTTC
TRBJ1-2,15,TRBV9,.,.,CASSVGRGTGDGYTF,TGTGCCAGCAGCGTAGGCCGTGGGACTGGTGATGGCTACACCTTC
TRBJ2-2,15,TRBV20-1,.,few,CSARVGGISTGELFF,TGCAGTGCTAGAGTGGGGGGAATATCCACCGGGGAGCTGTTTTTT
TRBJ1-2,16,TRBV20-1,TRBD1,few,CSARDPGQIVWYGYTF,TGCAGTGCTAGAGATCCGGGACAGATTGTTTGGTATGGCTACACCTTC
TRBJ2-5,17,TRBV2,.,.,CASSEVSSDRGGETQYF,TGTGCCAGCAGTGAAGTGTCCTCCGATCGGGGCGGGGAGACCCAGTACTTC
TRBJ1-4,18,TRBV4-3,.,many,CASSQDRGGWGFEEKLFF,TGCGCCAGCAGCCAAGATCGTGGGGGTTGGGGCTTCGAGGAAAAACTGTTTTTT
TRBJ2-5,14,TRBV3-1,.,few,CASSIPGGSETQYF,TGTGCCAGCAGTATTCCGGGCGGGTCAGAGACCCAGTACTTC
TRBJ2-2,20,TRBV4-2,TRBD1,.,CASSQDVFRDRVTNTGELFF,TGTGCCAGCAGCCAAGATGTCTTCCGGGACAGGGTGACGAACACCGGGGAGCTGTTTTTT
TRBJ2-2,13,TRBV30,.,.,CACHRVDAGELFF,TGTGCCTGCCATAGGGTGGACGCCGGGGAGCTGTTTTTT
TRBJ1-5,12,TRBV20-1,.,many,CSARDVDQPQHF,TGCAGTGCTAGAGACGTGGACCAGCCCCAGCATTTT
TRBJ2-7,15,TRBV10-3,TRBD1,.,CAIKDGQGASYEQYF,TGTGCCATCAAGGATGGACAGGGGGCCTCCTACGAGCAGTACTTC
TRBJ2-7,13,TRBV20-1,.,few,CSAVSPSTYEQYF,TGCAGTGCCGTCAGCCCCTCGACCTACGAGCAGTACTTC
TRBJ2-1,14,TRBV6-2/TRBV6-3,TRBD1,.,CASSHRGDYNEQFF,TGTGCCAGCAGTCACAGGGGCGACTACAATGAGCAGTTCTTC
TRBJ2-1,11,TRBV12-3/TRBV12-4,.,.,CASSLWEEQFF,TGTGCCAGCAGTTTATGGGAGGAGCAGTTCTTC
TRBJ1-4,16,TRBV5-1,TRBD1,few,CASSSRQGARNEKLFF,TGCGCCAGCAGCTCCCGACAGGGGGCAAGAAATGAAAAACTGTTTTTT
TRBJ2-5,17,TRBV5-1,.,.,CASSLVWRGQRLETQYF,TGCGCCAGCAGCTTGGTGTGGAGGGGGCAAAGGTTGGAGACCCAGTACTTC
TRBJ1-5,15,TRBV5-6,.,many,CASSLAARGDQPQHF,TGTGCCAGCAGCTTAGCAGCAAGGGGGGATCAGCCCCAGCATTTT
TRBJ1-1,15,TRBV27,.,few,CASSLFSGSARGAFF,TGTGCCAGCAGTTTATTTTCAGGGTCGGCGCGTGGAGCTTTCTTT
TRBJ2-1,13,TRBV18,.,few,CASSPPAYNEQFF,TGTGCCAGCTCTCCACCGGCCTACAATGAGCAGTTCTTC
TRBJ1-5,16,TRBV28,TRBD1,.,CASSFPPGQGQKPQHF,TGTGCCAGCAGTTTCCCCCCAGGACAGGGCCAAAAGCCCCAGCATTTT
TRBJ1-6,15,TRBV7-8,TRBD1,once,CASSLGRGLASPLHF,TGTGCCAGCAGCTTAGGGAGGGGGCTGGCTTCACCCCTCCACTTT
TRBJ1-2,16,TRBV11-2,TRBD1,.,CASSLAGQGLNYGYTF,TGTGCCAGCAGCTTAGCGGGACAGGGGCTTAACTATGGCTACACCTTC
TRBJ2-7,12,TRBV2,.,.,CASSELGPLGYF,TGTGCCAGCAGTGAACTTGGCCCACTGGGGTACTTC
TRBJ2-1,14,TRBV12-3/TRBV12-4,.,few,CASSFGTTNNEQFF,TGTGCCAGCAGTTTTGGGACAACTAACAATGAGCAGTTCTTC
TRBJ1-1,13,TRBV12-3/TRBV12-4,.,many,CASQEIMNTEAFF,TGTGCCAGTCAGGAGATAATGAACACTGAAGCTTTCTTT
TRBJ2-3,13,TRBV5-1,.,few,CASGSGAADTQYF,TGCGCCAGCGGCTCCGGAGCCGCAGATACGCAGTATTTT
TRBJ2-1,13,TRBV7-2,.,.,CASSLVGDNEQFF,TGTGCCAGCAGCTTAGTAGGGGACAATGAGCAGTTCTTC
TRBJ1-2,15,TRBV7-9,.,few,CASSALQGINYGYTF,TGTGCCAGCAGCGCCCTTCAGGGGATTAACTATGGCTACACCTTC
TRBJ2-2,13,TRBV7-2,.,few,CASSPPRTGELFF,TGTGCCAGCAGCCCCCCTCGGACCGGGGAGCTGTTTTTT
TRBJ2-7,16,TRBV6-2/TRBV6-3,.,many,CASSYSGTPWPYEQYF,TGTGCCAGCAGTTACTCGGGGACCCCATGGCCCTACGAGCAGTACTTC
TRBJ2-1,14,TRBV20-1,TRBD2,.,CSASRSSGRSEQFF,TGCAGTGCTAGTCGATCGAGCGGGAGGAGTGAGCAGTTCTTC
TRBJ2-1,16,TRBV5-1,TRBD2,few,CASSPSGASSYNEQFF,TGCGCCAGCAGCCCTAGCGGGGCCAGCTCCTACAATGAGCAGTTCTTC
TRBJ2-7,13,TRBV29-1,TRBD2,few,CSVAGGSSYEQYF,TGCAGCGTTGCCGGGGGGTCCTCCTACGAGCAGTACTTC
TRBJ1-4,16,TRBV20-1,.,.,CSARGNPGTTNEKLFF,TGCAGTGCTAGGGGTAACCCCGGGACCACCAATGAAAAACTGTTTTTT